Below, 18 T cell receptor beta chains from the same sample are listed, as sequenced in a study of blood T cell repertoires in COVID-19. Sequencing used immunoSEQ multiplex PCR; TCRdb keeps in-frame clones, though not all of them. The sample has over 250,000 clones, 80% to 90% seen once. Sequencing was carried out using PBMCs or T cells enriched from blood (not recorded which). The receptors shown here come from a man aged 35-49 years who had recovered from COVID-19.

DNA of the CDR3: TGTGCCAGCAGCTTATTACAGGGCTACACTGAAGCTTTCTTT. Protein product: CASSLLQGYTEAFF. The chain uses TRBV11-2 and TRBJ1-1, with D possibly matching TRBD1 (6 bases). This CDR3 contains 14 residues. The germline V and J ends were trimmed by 2 bases and 3 bases, with 10 bases remaining between them. The germline V gene has CDR1 SGHAT and CDR2 FQNNGV.

The V and J genes are TRBV10-1 and TRBJ2-3; 8 positions match TRBD1. The CDR3 contains 16 residues. The ends lost 2 bases at V and 4 bases at J; junction bases unmatched: 8. Per the germline V gene, CDR1 is WNHNN and CDR2 is SYGVQD (reference sequence). As DNA, the CDR3 is TGCGCCAGCAGTGAGCCGGGACAGGAGAACGCAGATACGCAGTATTTT. Translating it yields CASSEPGQENADTQYF.

This clone has a single count. V gene TRBV6-5 combines with J gene TRBJ2-7; D is ambiguous. The CDR3 sequence is 13 residues long. Trimming stripped 0 bases from V and 4 bases from J, with 7 bases between. Looked up from germline, CDR1 is MNHEY and CDR2 is SVGAGI. The CDR3 region is CASSYSTVYEQYF. The CDR3 coding sequence is TGTGCCAGCAGTTACTCCACTGTGTACGAGCAGTACTTC.

The CDR3 loop is CASSKTGGDGYNEQFF. The CDR3, as DNA: TGCGCCAGCAGCAAGACAGGGGGCGACGGCTACAATGAGCAGTTCTTC. This chain uses TRBV5-1 with TRBJ2-1; TRBD1 matches at 10 bases. Germline V gives CDR1 SGHRS, CDR2 YFSETQ. This CDR3 spans 16 amino acids. After removal of 4 bases from V and 3 bases from J, the junction contained 7 bases not matched to a gene.

Only a few counts were recorded for this clone. The V call is TRBV24-1, the J call TRBJ2-7; 11 bases are shared with TRBD1. This CDR3 has 13 amino acids. V lost 9 bases and J lost 1; bases outside the gene matches: 1. Germline CDR1 and CDR2: KGHDR and SFDVKD. The CDR3 bases are TGTGCCACCGGACAGGGGGCTTCCTACGAGCAGTACTTC. This codes for CATGQGASYEQYF.

This sequence joins TRBV11-3 and TRBJ2-7; D is perhaps TRBD1 (6 bases). This CDR3 region has 13 residues. Germline loops: CDR1 SGHNT, CDR2 YENEEA. Trimming left V 3 bases short and J 3 bases short, with 9 bases between. DNA of the CDR3: TGTGCCAGCAGCTTCAAGGGGGACTACGAGCAGTACTTC. Protein product: CASSFKGDYEQYF.

V is TRBV6-2 or TRBV6-3 and J is TRBJ1-5; D possibly corresponds to TRBD1 (6 bases). CDR3 length: 15 residues. With 6 bases removed from V and 0 bases from J, the gap between germline ends came to 12 bases. Germline V gene sequence: CDR1 MNHEY, CDR2 SVGEGT. The CDR3 here is CASSLGTFSNQPQHF. Here the CDR3 DNA reads TGTGCCAGCAGCCTCGGGACATTTAGCAATCAGCCCCAGCATTTT.

The chain has TRBV23-1 and TRBJ1-5; 9 bases map to TRBD1. TRBV23-1 is classed as an ORF, of uncertain function. The CDR3 length is 19 residues. V lost 3 bases and J lost 0; bases outside the gene matches: 12. CDR3 bases: TGCGCCAGCAGTCAGCGGGACAGGGTTCGGGGATATAGCAATCAGCCCCAGCATTTT. Protein product: CASSQRDRVRGYSNQPQHF.

This sequence joins TRBV5-4 and TRBJ2-1; 9 bases map to TRBD1. V was pared by 2 bases and J by 2 bases, with 8 bases of the junction left unmatched. The CDR3 is 17 amino acids. Germline V gene data show CDR1 as SGHNT and CDR2 as YYREEE (reference sequence). DNA of the CDR3: TGTGCCAGCAGCTTAAGGCGTGGACAGGGGACCTACAATGAGCAGTTCTTC. Protein: CASSLRRGQGTYNEQFF.

The chain carries TRBV5-8 and TRBJ1-5; D may be TRBD1 (5 bases). The CDR3 is made up of 14 amino acids. Trimming stripped 0 bases from V and 5 bases from J, with 9 bases between. Germline V gives CDR1 SGHTS, CDR2 YDEGEE. The CDR3 protein is CASSLVDSYQPQHF. The CDR3 region has the DNA TGTGCCAGCAGCTTGGTCGACAGTTATCAGCCCCAGCATTTT.

This rearrangement joins TRBV7-9 to TRBJ2-1; TRBD2 aligns across 14 bases. Germline loops: CDR1 SEHNR, CDR2 FQNEAQ (reference sequence). The J segment lost 7 bases and the V segment lost 3 bases, leaving 2 bases of the junction unmatched. This CDR3 region has 15 residues. The CDR3 here is CASSLGLAGDNEQFF. In nucleotides, the CDR3 is TGTGCCAGCAGCTTGGGACTAGCGGGAGATAATGAGCAGTTCTTC. Looking up the rest from reference TRBV7-9 and TRBJ2-1 gives the full variable domain: DTGVSQNPRHKITKRGQNVTFRCDPISEHNRLYWYRQTLGQGPEFLTYFQNEAQLEKSRLLSDRFSAERPKGSFSTLEIQRTEQGDSAMYLCASSLGLAGDNEQFFGPGTRLTVL.

V gene TRBV28 combines with J gene TRBJ1-5, with D possibly being TRBD1 (5 bases). The CDR3 extends over 15 amino acids. CDR1 MDHEN and CDR2 SYDVKM come from the germline V gene. The germline V and J ends were trimmed by 6 bases and 0 bases, with 12 bases remaining between them. The CDR3 here is CASRQDTYSNQPQHF. In DNA form, the CDR3 reads TGTGCCAGCAGACAGGACACATATAGCAATCAGCCCCAGCATTTT.

The chain combines TRBV12-3 or TRBV12-4 with TRBJ1-1; D may be TRBD1 (6 bases). This CDR3 contains 13 residues. The V end lost 6 bases, the J end lost 6 bases, and 14 bases lay between the germline ends. The CDR3 bases are TGTGCCAGCAGCCGTAAACAGGGTTCTGAAGCTTTCTTT. Translating gives CASSRKQGSEAFF.

V is TRBV19 and J is TRBJ2-2, with TRBD1 as a possible D gene (5 bases). This CDR3 is built from 16 residues. Germline CDR1 reads LNHDA; CDR2 reads SQIVND (reference sequence). V gave up 6 bases and J gave up 3 bases, with 17 bases separating them. CDR3 residues: CASRSGRGADTGELFF. The CDR3 DNA is TGTGCCAGTAGATCCGGAAGGGGTGCGGACACCGGGGAGCTGTTTTTT.

The V call is TRBV6-5, the J call TRBJ1-4; a possible D gene is TRBD1 (5 bases). This CDR3 comprises 14 residues. Per germline, CDR1 MNHEY and CDR2 SVGAGI. V dropped 3 bases and J dropped 8 bases, with 13 bases sitting between them. The CDR3 protein is CASSYFQGEEKLFF. For the CDR3, the DNA is TGTGCCAGCAGTTATTTCCAGGGCGAAGAAAAACTGTTTTTT.

The chain links TRBV6-5 to TRBJ1-6; D might be TRBD1 (6 bases). CDR3 size: 14 residues. Germline V gene sequence: CDR1 MNHEY, CDR2 SVGAGI. V was trimmed by 2 bases and J by 10 bases, leaving 12 bases between them. The CDR3, as DNA: TGTGCCAGCAGTTACGGGACACAGGAATCACCCCTCCACTTT. It is translated as CASSYGTQESPLHF.

The chain employs TRBV6-5 and TRBJ2-5; weak D call: TRBD1 (6 bases). CDR3 length: 13 amino acids. Trimming stripped 5 bases from V and 7 bases from J, with 14 bases between. Germline assignment: CDR1 MNHEY and CDR2 SVGAGI. The CDR3 DNA reads TGTGCCAGCAGTATACAGGGATCGGCGACCCAGTACTTC. This sequence encodes CASSIQGSATQYF.

The chain employs TRBV29-1 and TRBJ2-5, with 7 bases identical to TRBD2. J gave up 7 bases and V 4 bases, and 9 bases lay outside the gene matches. Germline V gene data show CDR1 as SQVTM and CDR2 as ANQGSEA. There are 13 residues in the CDR3. CDR3 sequence: CSVVGGESWTQYF. The DNA of the CDR3 is TGCAGCGTTGTGGGGGGGGAGAGTTGGACCCAGTACTTC. The full variable domain, with the rest looked up from reference TRBV29-1 and TRBJ2-5, is SAVISQKPSRDICQRGTSLTIQCQVDSQVTMMFWYRQQPGQSLTLIATANQGSEATYESGFVIDKFPISRPNLTFSTLTVSNMSPEDSSIYLCSVVGGESWTQYFGPGTRLLVL.